This passage covers 17 T cell receptor beta chains from one sample sequenced in a study of blood T cell repertoires in COVID-19 (dated by TCRdb to the early 2020s). To prepare the library, the immunoSEQ multiplex PCR assay was applied. The immuneACCESS repertoire file appears here via TCRdb, limited to in-frame rearrangements. These files lack a portion of the clones; in checked studies, under half of the deficit traces to unresolved V genes, and the cause of the others is not known. Recorded for this sample are roughly 130,000 clones; over 65% of them occurred a single time. 4% to 5% of the sample is taken by the ten largest. Sequenced: peripheral blood. The receptors originated from a woman between 65 and 79 years old with acute or convalescent COVID-19.

The CDR3 DNA reads TGTGCCAGCAGCCAAGTGGCTAGCGGGGGGGCAGAGACCCAGTACTTC. This sequence encodes CASSQVASGGAETQYF. The genes are TRBV7-3 and TRBJ2-5; 12 nucleotides agree with TRBD2. Trimming took 5 bases from V and 4 from J; bases not matched to a gene: 8. The CDR3 contains 16 residues. The germline V gene has CDR1 SGHTA and CDR2 FQGTGA.

The chain is built from TRBV6-2 or TRBV6-3 and TRBJ1-1; D possibly corresponds to TRBD1 (5 bases). This CDR3 is built from 14 residues. CDR1 is MNHEY and CDR2 is SVGEGT in the germline V gene. The ends were cut back, 5 bases at V and 2 bases at J, with 12 bases in the middle. Here the CDR3 reads CASSHPRDNTEAFF. The CDR3 DNA reads as TGTGCCAGCAGTCATCCCAGGGATAACACTGAAGCTTTCTTT.

The chain carries TRBV9 and TRBJ2-2; D is ambiguous. From germline, CDR1 is SGDLS and CDR2 YYNGEE. The CDR3 length is 12 residues. V was pared by 1 base and J by 7 bases, with 5 bases between. The CDR3 here is CASSVSFGELFF. CDR3 in DNA: TGTGCCAGCAGCGTATCCTTCGGGGAGCTGTTTTTT.

The genes are TRBV19 and TRBJ2-5, with D possibly being TRBD2 (7 bases). V was pared by 3 bases and J by 5 bases, with 22 bases between. The CDR3 contains 17 residues. Germline CDR1 is LNHDA and CDR2 is SQIVND (reference sequence). The CDR3 reads CASSIFRGGSVKETQYF. CDR3 DNA sequence: TGTGCCAGTAGTATTTTTAGGGGGGGGTCGGTTAAGGAGACCCAGTACTTC.

As DNA, the CDR3 is TGTGCCAGCAGTTTCGAGACAGGACCTAATTCACCCCTCCACTTT. Its protein is CASSFETGPNSPLHF. V and J are TRBV11-2 and TRBJ1-6; D is possibly TRBD1 (6 bases). Germline loops: CDR1 SGHAT, CDR2 FQNNGV. The CDR3 has 15 amino acids. V was pared by 6 bases and J by 6 bases, with 15 bases between.

This clone has only a few counts. The rearrangement links TRBV7-7 to TRBJ1-2, with TRBD1 matching 7 bases. The trim removed 0 bases at V and 5 bases at J, leaving 21 bases unmatched. The CDR3 sequence is 20 residues long. Germline V CDR1 and CDR2: SSHAT, FNYEAQ (reference sequence). The CDR3 is CASSLAGLLGRPDRDYGYTF. CDR3 DNA: TGTGCCAGCAGCTTAGCAGGGCTCTTGGGTCGCCCTGACAGGGATTATGGCTACACCTTC.

The V and J genes are TRBV29-1 and TRBJ1-6, with D hard to call. V was cut by 4 bases and J by 6 bases, with 10 bases left in between. The CDR3 is made up of 13 amino acids. Germline V lookup: CDR1 SQVTM, CDR2 ANQGSEA. The CDR3 bases are TGCAGCGTTGCGGAGGGAGGTAATTCACCCCTCCACTTT. Translated, it gives CSVAEGGNSPLHF.

This sequence joins TRBV27 and TRBJ2-4; D may be TRBD1 (6 bases). V was cut by 5 bases and J by 2 bases, with 16 bases left in between. Germline lookup yields CDR1 MNHEY and CDR2 SMNVEV (reference sequence). The CDR3 runs 16 residues. The CDR3 region is CASSPFSRGPKNIQYF. The CDR3 DNA reads as TGTGCCAGCAGTCCGTTTTCCAGGGGACCCAAAAACATTCAGTACTTC.

The rearrangement links TRBV6-5 to TRBJ1-4; D call uncertain. Germline V lookup: CDR1 MNHEY, CDR2 SVGAGI. Deletions cut 0 bases from V and 3 bases from J, with 8 bases between. The CDR3 covers 15 residues. The CDR3 here is CASSYSIQANEKLFF. The CDR3 region has the DNA TGTGCCAGCAGTTACTCGATTCAGGCTAATGAAAAACTGTTTTTT.

This chain links TRBV18 with TRBJ1-3; no clear D gene. The CDR3 runs 15 residues. Trimming left V 2 bases short and J 1 base short, with 9 bases between. Germline loops: CDR1 KGHSH, CDR2 LQKENI. The DNA of the CDR3 is TGTGCCAGCTCACCAATGGACTTATCTGGAAACACCATATATTTT. Amino acid sequence: CASSPMDLSGNTIYF.

The gene calls are TRBV30 and TRBJ1-4; the D gene is possibly TRBD1 (5 bases). V was pared by 0 bases and J by 3 bases, with 8 bases between. The CDR3 totals 14 residues. Germline CDR1 and CDR2: GTSNPN and SVGIG (reference sequence). The DNA of the CDR3 is TGTGCCTGGAGTGTGTGGGGCCCTAATGAAAAACTGTTTTTT. Translation gives CAWSVWGPNEKLFF.

This clone was found a few times. The rearrangement uses TRBV29-1 and TRBJ1-6, with D tentatively TRBD1 (6 bases). The CDR3 extends over 13 amino acids. Looked up from germline, CDR1 is SQVTM and CDR2 is ANQGSEA. Trimming took off 6 bases at V and 7 bases at J, with 13 bases between the two ends. The CDR3 DNA sequence: TGCAGCGTCGCCCGGACAGACAATTCACCCCTCCACTTT. Protein: CSVARTDNSPLHF.

The J gene is TRBJ1-5, the V gene TRBV2, with a weak D call TRBD1 (6 bases). V gave up 4 bases and J gave up 3 bases, with 10 bases separating them. In germline, CDR1 is SNHLY, CDR2 FYNNEI. The CDR3 is made up of 14 amino acids. CDR3 loop: CASSGQALNQPQHF. The CDR3 DNA sequence: TGTGCCAGCAGTGGACAGGCGCTCAATCAGCCCCAGCATTTT.

The chain links TRBV7-9 to TRBJ1-1; 10 bases are a match to TRBD1. The length of the CDR3 is 15 residues. The junction had 5 bases not matched to a gene; V was cut back by 3 bases and J by 4 bases. CDR1 SEHNR and CDR2 FQNEAQ come from the germline V gene (reference sequence). CDR3 residues: CASSLGQGRLTEAFF. CDR3 nucleotides: TGTGCCAGCAGCTTGGGACAGGGGAGGCTCACTGAAGCTTTCTTT.

V usage is TRBV27 and J usage is TRBJ1-4; D unclear. CDR1 is MNHEY, CDR2 SMNVEV, per germline (reference sequence). With 2 bases removed from V and 7 bases from J, the gap between germline ends came to 8 bases. The CDR3 contains 13 residues. The CDR3 DNA reads TGTGCCAGCAGTTTAAGAGGTAGTGAAAAACTGTTTTTT. Its protein product is CASSLRGSEKLFF.

DNA for the CDR3: TGTGCCAGCAATAGCCTCGGTGGATCCTACAATGAGCAGTTCTTC. This gives the protein CASNSLGGSYNEQFF. The chain recombines TRBV6-5 with TRBJ2-1; D is undetermined. Germline V lookup: CDR1 MNHEY, CDR2 SVGAGI. The CDR3 is made up of 15 amino acids. V shed 7 bases and J shed 1 base, with 14 bases lying between them.

This sequence joins TRBV18 and TRBJ1-2, with D possibly being TRBD1 (6 bases). Per the germline V gene, CDR1 is KGHSH and CDR2 is LQKENI. This CDR3 is 15 amino acids long. V gave up 3 bases and J gave up 2 bases, with 13 bases separating them. For the CDR3, the DNA is TGTGCCAGCTCACCTAGGGGGGGTTCGAACTATGGCTACACCTTC. Translated: CASSPRGGSNYGYTF.